This T cell receptor beta chain was recorded in a study of cytomegalovirus exposure and HLA in healthy donors. General study findings and limits: The listing of 150 to 200 TCR beta chains classed them as cytomegalovirus-associated. Rare sequences made up most TCRs, while some public TCRs were found in many donors. In vitro confirmation showed three CMV-associated chains to be CMV antigen specific.

Separation from the roughly 670-subject first cohort characterized the roughly 130-subject validation cohort, to which the donors belonged. Concerning this clone: Its antigen is still unknown.

V was clipped by 7 bases and J by 0 bases; unmatched bases: 3. This CDR3 is built from 14 residues. CDR1 is LNHDA, CDR2 SQIVND, per germline (reference sequence). Only in-frame clones appear in the TCRdb table, and some are missing; sequencing was by immunoSEQ multiplex PCR. The table has approximately 170,000 clones, around four fifths seen once. Sample: PBMCs. This chain joins TRBV19 and TRBJ2-5; 9 bases agree with TRBD2. The sequence came from a man aged 30 to 45 in good health and CMV-seropositive. CDR3 coding DNA: TGTGCCAGTAAGGGCGGGGGGGACCAAGAGACCCAGTACTTC. The encoded protein is CASKGGGDQETQYF.